This T cell receptor (beta chain) was obtained from a study of STAT5B mutations in CD4+ large granular lymphocyte leukemia. Sequencing used immunoSEQ multiplex PCR; TCRdb keeps in-frame clones, though not all of them. The data contain 15,000 to 20,000 clones, roughly 84% of them singletons. Trimming took off 5 bases at V and 3 bases at J, with 11 bases between the two ends. CDR1 LNHDA and CDR2 SQIVND come from the germline V gene (reference sequence). The CDR3 totals 13 residues. Notes on this clone: As yet, its antigen is unknown.

Findings and caveats of the study: Main leukemic clonotypes were patient-specific, but approximately 27% appeared at low frequency elsewhere. Without putative leukemic clones, patient CD4-sorted repertoires remained more clonal than healthy CD4+ repertoires.

This sequence joins TRBV19 and TRBJ2-7; a weak D match, TRBD2 (5 bases). Sequenced input: CD4+ T cells from blood buffy coats. This TCR was sampled from a human donor in good health. The CDR3 DNA reads as TGTGCCAGTAGTGGGAGCCCTTTCTACGAGCAGTACTTC. It encodes CASSGSPFYEQYF.